A selection of T cell receptor beta chains follows, all from one sample in a study of response to subunit inactivated influenza vaccine. One entry per CDR3 protein, called by TCRdb with MiXCR from the RT-PCR reads. The sample has approximately 500,000 distinct CDR3 sequences, 13% seen once; the top ten hold approximately 14%. The sample was PBMCs from blood, taken 45 days after vaccination. These receptors were collected from a man in his fifties who received an inactivated influenza vaccine. The CDR3 runs from the conserved cysteine through the conserved F or W. The D gene is left open where the match is weak.

cdr3_aa: CASSLTLTRNTEAFF
d_call: -
j_call: TRBJ1-1
v_call: TRBV7-2

cdr3_aa: CASSDVGHQFF
d_call: -
j_call: TRBJ2-1
v_call: TRBV2

cdr3_aa: CASSPLMGYTGELFF
d_call: -
j_call: TRBJ2-2
v_call: TRBV12-3/TRBV12-4

cdr3_aa: CASSLEDYGYTF
d_call: -
j_call: TRBJ1-2
v_call: TRBV5-6

cdr3_aa: CASSPRTGGETQYF
d_call: TRBD1
j_call: TRBJ2-5
v_call: TRBV9

cdr3_aa: CSAGAEAGVADTQYF
d_call: TRBD2
j_call: TRBJ2-3
v_call: TRBV20-1

cdr3_aa: CASSQDYMGLEGFHEQFF
d_call: -
j_call: TRBJ2-1
v_call: TRBV4-3

cdr3_aa: CASSLAGQGEINTEAFF
d_call: TRBD1
j_call: TRBJ1-1
v_call: TRBV5-1

cdr3_aa: CASSLRRPDTQYF
d_call: -
j_call: TRBJ2-3
v_call: TRBV5-6

cdr3_aa: CASSPDRGRFNEQFF
d_call: TRBD1
j_call: TRBJ2-1
v_call: TRBV7-2

cdr3_aa: CAAQGRGQPQHF
d_call: -
j_call: TRBJ1-5
v_call: TRBV28

cdr3_aa: CASTKDSIYNEQFF
d_call: -
j_call: TRBJ2-1
v_call: TRBV13

cdr3_aa: CSARVVRPGLVYNEQFF
d_call: TRBD2
j_call: TRBJ2-1
v_call: TRBV20-1

cdr3_aa: CATSDTRDLKNTGELFF
d_call: -
j_call: TRBJ2-2
v_call: TRBV24-1

cdr3_aa: CASSYSITDTQYF
d_call: -
j_call: TRBJ2-3
v_call: TRBV6-5

cdr3_aa: CASSVQGTNEQFF
d_call: -
j_call: TRBJ2-1
v_call: TRBV28

cdr3_aa: CASSLIDNSPLHF
d_call: -
j_call: TRBJ1-6
v_call: TRBV12-3/TRBV12-4

cdr3_aa: CASRDPALHEQYF
d_call: -
j_call: TRBJ2-7
v_call: TRBV6-6

cdr3_aa: CASRRDQTETQYF
d_call: -
j_call: TRBJ2-5
v_call: TRBV6-2/TRBV6-3

cdr3_aa: CSASQGAETQYF
d_call: -
j_call: TRBJ2-5
v_call: TRBV20-1

cdr3_aa: CAISDRPPGESYEQYF
d_call: -
j_call: TRBJ2-7
v_call: TRBV10-3

cdr3_aa: CASSQELPGQGANTRELFF
d_call: TRBD1
j_call: TRBJ2-2
v_call: TRBV4-2

cdr3_aa: CASSSSLKLLGEQFF
d_call: -
j_call: TRBJ2-1
v_call: TRBV7-9

cdr3_aa: CASSPPGPMTGANVLTF
d_call: -
j_call: TRBJ2-6
v_call: TRBV7-2

cdr3_aa: CASSQGSNGGHEQYF
d_call: -
j_call: TRBJ2-7
v_call: TRBV4-2

cdr3_aa: CASSISSGRALGNEQFF
d_call: TRBD2
j_call: TRBJ2-1
v_call: TRBV7-2

cdr3_aa: CASSPGREYNEQFF
d_call: -
j_call: TRBJ2-1
v_call: TRBV7-2

cdr3_aa: CSVRQGFTQPQHF
d_call: TRBD1
j_call: TRBJ1-5
v_call: TRBV20-1

cdr3_aa: CASSFPAGGLNTEAFF
d_call: TRBD1
j_call: TRBJ1-1
v_call: TRBV12-3/TRBV12-4

cdr3_aa: CASSLHRTRGTDTQYF
d_call: TRBD2
j_call: TRBJ2-3
v_call: TRBV27

cdr3_aa: CASSRRPADTQYF
d_call: -
j_call: TRBJ2-3
v_call: TRBV7-2

cdr3_aa: CASSFGGGIYTGELFF
d_call: TRBD2
j_call: TRBJ2-2
v_call: TRBV12-3/TRBV12-4

cdr3_aa: CASSFRQGYIYEQYF
d_call: TRBD1
j_call: TRBJ2-7
v_call: TRBV12-3/TRBV12-4

cdr3_aa: CASSLGVRLISSYEQYF
d_call: -
j_call: TRBJ2-7
v_call: TRBV5-5

cdr3_aa: CAISESPLDVYEQYF
d_call: -
j_call: TRBJ2-7
v_call: TRBV10-3

cdr3_aa: CGARDYTGDFNQPQHF
d_call: TRBD1
j_call: TRBJ1-5
v_call: TRBV20-1

cdr3_aa: CASSDSGKQETQYF
d_call: -
j_call: TRBJ2-5
v_call: TRBV3-1

cdr3_aa: CATKEGSTDTQYF
d_call: -
j_call: TRBJ2-3
v_call: TRBV24-1

cdr3_aa: CASSQSLGAFF
d_call: -
j_call: TRBJ1-1
v_call: TRBV6-1

cdr3_aa: CASSEIKLNTEAFF
d_call: -
j_call: TRBJ1-1
v_call: TRBV6-4

cdr3_aa: CAISPRQGYNEQFF
d_call: TRBD1
j_call: TRBJ2-1
v_call: TRBV10-3

cdr3_aa: CSVEDPNRFFYGYTF
d_call: -
j_call: TRBJ1-2
v_call: TRBV29-1

cdr3_aa: CASSSWDTSTDTQYF
d_call: -
j_call: TRBJ2-3
v_call: TRBV5-1

cdr3_aa: CASGASGRQFF
d_call: -
j_call: TRBJ2-1
v_call: TRBV4-2

cdr3_aa: CASSWTGGEAGELFF
d_call: TRBD1
j_call: TRBJ2-2
v_call: TRBV7-9

cdr3_aa: CASSLAGGLRNQPQHF
d_call: -
j_call: TRBJ1-5
v_call: TRBV7-2

cdr3_aa: CASSGGQGAVYGYTF
d_call: TRBD1
j_call: TRBJ1-2
v_call: TRBV6-2/TRBV6-3

cdr3_aa: CASSLGASTEAFF
d_call: -
j_call: TRBJ1-1
v_call: TRBV27

cdr3_aa: CASSQDYGYTF
d_call: -
j_call: TRBJ1-2
v_call: TRBV12-3/TRBV12-4

cdr3_aa: CASSFRTDGGEEQYF
d_call: -
j_call: TRBJ2-7
v_call: TRBV5-1

cdr3_aa: CSALRTRAQYF
d_call: -
j_call: TRBJ2-5
v_call: TRBV29-1

cdr3_aa: CASSPGFDYEQYF
d_call: -
j_call: TRBJ2-7
v_call: TRBV18

cdr3_aa: CASSPTPHTGELFF
d_call: -
j_call: TRBJ2-2
v_call: TRBV11-2

cdr3_aa: CASSGTGVGTGELFF
d_call: TRBD1
j_call: TRBJ2-2
v_call: TRBV9

cdr3_aa: CASSQDRSGGAREQFF
d_call: TRBD2
j_call: TRBJ2-1
v_call: TRBV4-3

cdr3_aa: CSARDVLAGVYEQYF
d_call: TRBD2
j_call: TRBJ2-7
v_call: TRBV20-1

cdr3_aa: CASSYRASGIYNEQFF
d_call: TRBD2
j_call: TRBJ2-1
v_call: TRBV6-5

cdr3_aa: CASSQDSTGSPDTQYF
d_call: -
j_call: TRBJ2-3
v_call: TRBV4-1

cdr3_aa: CASSSGDREQETQYF
d_call: TRBD1
j_call: TRBJ2-5
v_call: TRBV7-2